The clone carrying this TCR beta chain was counted only a few times. Its antigen is unknown. Germline CDR1 SGHNT, CDR2 YYREEE (reference sequence). The CDR3 runs 17 residues. Trimming cost V 4 bases and J 3 bases; bases outside gene matches: 6. The data stem from a study of beta chain features in type 1 diabetes. Whole-study findings and limits: Shorter TCRB CDR3s, moderately but significantly so, marked every one of the four CD4+ subsets in Type 1 diabetes patients.

Every bit of the isolated RNA underwent reverse transcription, so sequencing read expressed TCRB transcripts. Assay used: immunoSEQ multiplex PCR; TCRdb lists only in-frame clones, some missing. The sample includes hundreds of thousands of clones, under 15% of them seen just once. Averaging about 100 mL, one heparinised blood draw was given by each donor. Sorted CD4+ subsets: naive, central memory, regulatory, stem cell-like memory (CD45RO/CCR7/CD25/CD127/CD95/CD27 panel). The sequencing sample was made of naive CD4+ T cells from blood. The TCR was taken from a man between 18 and 35 years old with type 1 diabetes. The J gene is TRBJ2-1, the V gene TRBV5-4, with 14 bases aligning to TRBD2. The CDR3 region has the DNA TGTGCCAGCAGCCTTGGACTAGCGGGGGGCAGCTACAATGAGCAGTTCTTC. Amino acid sequence: CASSLGLAGGSYNEQFF.